This T cell receptor beta chain was found in a study of brain T cells in children with intractable seizures. Study-wide findings and caveats: Patients' HCMV serostatus was unknown; virus specificity rests on CDR3 similarity alone.

Germline V gives CDR1 MDHEN, CDR2 SYDVKM. The V segment lost 5 bases and the J segment 6 bases; nucleotides outside the gene matches: 11. This CDR3 has 17 residues. Surgery cases with the highest brain T cell transcript signatures were chosen for sequencing. This clone was observed a single time. Its antigen is currently unknown. Using immunoSEQ multiplex PCR, the repertoire was profiled, and TCRdb retains in-frame clones only, with some absent. Among around 80,000 clones listed, approximately 89% were seen once. The chain links TRBV28 to TRBJ2-1; 12 bases map to TRBD1. The TCR sequence derives from a girl aged 2 to 10 with Rasmussen encephalitis and intractable seizures. The sample consisted of peripheral blood, taken at surgery. CDR3: CASSGFRGTGGRNEQFF. In nucleotides, the CDR3 is TGTGCCAGCAGTGGCTTTCGAGGGACAGGGGGCCGCAATGAGCAGTTCTTC.